This T cell receptor (beta chain) is drawn from a study of OX40 agonist ivuxolimab in advanced cancers. This CDR3 has 16 amino acids. A word on this clone: Its specificity is unknown.

The assay was immunoSEQ multiplex PCR, and TCRdb's table has in-frame clones only and misses some. The sample lists 65,000 to 85,000 clones, 85% seen once, with roughly 0.8% in the top ten. Regarding the study as a whole: Among the lowest levels of clonal expansion were found in partial responders at 0.1-3.0 mg/kg.

Sequenced here: CD4+ or CD8+ T cells sorted from blood, sampled in a trial of the OX40 agonist ivuxolimab. The sequence derives from an adult with an advanced solid tumor such as melanoma, head and neck, liver or kidney cancer. The chain joins TRBV12-2 to TRBJ2-3; TRBD2 was called by the table and not checked on the DNA. TRBV12-2 is a known pseudogene. The CDR3 protein is CASRLARSGETDTQYF. CDR3 nucleotide sequence: TGTGCAAGTCGCTTAGCGCGGAGCGGGGAGACAGATACGCAGTATTTT.